Described below is a single T cell receptor (beta chain) sequence and its context. Its antigen is still unknown. A 200 ng quantity of DNA, about 30,000 T cell genomes, went into the sorted-subset replicate PCRs. The data were produced by immunoSEQ multiplex PCR, yet TCRdb's version contains in-frame clones alone and is incomplete. The sample includes 900,000 to 1,200,000 clones, approximately 80% seen only once; the top ten take 0.61%. Negatively enriched CD4+ T cells were divided by CD45RA into naive and memory. This entry comes from a study of shared clonotypes between healthy human individuals. Across the whole study: Three plates each covered CD4 naive and memory; CD8 naive two, CD8 memory one. Whole-study findings and limits: The study's rarefaction showed incomplete sorted-subset sequencing despite large depth.

Looked up from germline, CDR1 is MDHEN and CDR2 is SYDVKM. The CDR3 has 15 amino acids. V was pared by 6 bases and J by 0 bases, with 12 bases between. The source of this sequence is a man between 18 and 29 years old in good health. Some clones in this sample may be carry-over from other donors' samples. The genes are TRBV28 and TRBJ2-1; D perhaps matches TRBD2 (6 bases). Source material: memory CD4+ T cells from PBMCs. Subset: CD45RA-negative fraction. The CDR3: CASRGAGHSYNEQFF. CDR3 nucleotide sequence: TGTGCCAGCAGGGGTGCGGGGCACTCCTACAATGAGCAGTTCTTC.